This T cell receptor beta chain was retrieved from a study of shared clonotypes between healthy human individuals. The data were produced by immunoSEQ multiplex PCR, yet TCRdb's version contains in-frame clones alone and is incomplete. The data show approximately 1.1 million clones, with about four fifths seen just once and 0.52% held by the top ten. Germline CDR1 reads MNHEY; CDR2 reads SMNVEV (reference sequence). The CDR3 length is 15 residues. The ends were cut back, 2 bases at V and 3 bases at J, with 10 bases in the middle. The TCR originated in a man aged 18 to 35 in good health. Some clones in this sample may be carry-over from other donors' samples. This sequence joins TRBV27 and TRBJ2-2; D ambiguous. Source material: memory CD4+ T cells from PBMCs. As to subset: CD45RA-negative fraction. In nucleotides, the CDR3 is TGTGCCAGCAGTTTACCTCCTAGGGACACCGGGGAGCTGTTTTTT. It codes for CASSLPPRDTGELFF.